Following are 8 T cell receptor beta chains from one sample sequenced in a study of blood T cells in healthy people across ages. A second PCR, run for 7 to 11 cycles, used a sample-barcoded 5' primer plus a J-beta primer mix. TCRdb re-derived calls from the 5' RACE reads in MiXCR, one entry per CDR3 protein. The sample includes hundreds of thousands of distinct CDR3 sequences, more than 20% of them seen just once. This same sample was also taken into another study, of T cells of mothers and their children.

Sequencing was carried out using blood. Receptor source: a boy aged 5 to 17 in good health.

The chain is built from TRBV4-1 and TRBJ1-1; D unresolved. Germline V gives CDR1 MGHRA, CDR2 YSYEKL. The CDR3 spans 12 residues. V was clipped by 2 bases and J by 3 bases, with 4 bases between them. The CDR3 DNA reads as TGCGCCAGCAGCCAATCCTACACTGAAGCTTTCTTT. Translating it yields CASSQSYTEAFF.

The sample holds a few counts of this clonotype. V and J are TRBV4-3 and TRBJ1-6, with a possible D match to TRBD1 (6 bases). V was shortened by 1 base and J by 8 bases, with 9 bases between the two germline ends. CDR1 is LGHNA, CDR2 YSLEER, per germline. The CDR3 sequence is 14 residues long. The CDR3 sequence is CASSQGQVHSPLHF. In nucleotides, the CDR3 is TGCGCCAGCAGCCAAGGACAGGTTCATTCACCCCTCCACTTT.

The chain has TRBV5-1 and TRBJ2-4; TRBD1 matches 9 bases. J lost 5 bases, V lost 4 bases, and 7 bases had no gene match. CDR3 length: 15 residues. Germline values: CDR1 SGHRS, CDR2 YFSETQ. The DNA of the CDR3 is TGCGCCAGCAGCGACACAGGGGGCGTCGAAAACATTCAGTACTTC. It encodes CASSDTGGVENIQYF.

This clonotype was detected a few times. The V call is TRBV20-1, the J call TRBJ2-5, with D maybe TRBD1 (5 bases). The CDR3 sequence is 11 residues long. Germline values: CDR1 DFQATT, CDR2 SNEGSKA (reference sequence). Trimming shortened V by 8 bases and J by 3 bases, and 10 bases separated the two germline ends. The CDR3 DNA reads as TGCAGTCAGACCAGGGAAGAGACCCAGTACTTC. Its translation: CSQTREETQYF.

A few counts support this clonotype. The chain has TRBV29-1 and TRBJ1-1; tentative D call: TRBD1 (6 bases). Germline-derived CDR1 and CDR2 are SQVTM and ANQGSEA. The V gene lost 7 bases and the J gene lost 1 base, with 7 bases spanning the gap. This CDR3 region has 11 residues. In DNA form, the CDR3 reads TGCAGCGCGACAGGGAACACTGAAGCTTTCTTT. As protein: CSATGNTEAFF.

The CDR3, as DNA: TGTGCCAGCAGCTTGGCCATCACAGGGGGAGAGACCCAGTACTTC. This sequence encodes CASSLAITGGETQYF. J is TRBJ2-1 and V is TRBV5-6, with 8 bases lining up with TRBD1. The closer fit of TRBJ2-5 to the DNA end suggests the J call may be wrong. The CDR3 totals 15 residues. Germline values: CDR1 SGHDT, CDR2 YYEEEE.

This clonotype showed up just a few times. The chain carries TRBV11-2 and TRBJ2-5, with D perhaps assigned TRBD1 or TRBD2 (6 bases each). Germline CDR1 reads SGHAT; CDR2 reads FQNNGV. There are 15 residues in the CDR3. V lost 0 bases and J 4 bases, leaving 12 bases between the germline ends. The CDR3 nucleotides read TGTGCCAGCAGCTTAGATTCGGGGGCGGGAGAGACCCAGTACTTC. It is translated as CASSLDSGAGETQYF.

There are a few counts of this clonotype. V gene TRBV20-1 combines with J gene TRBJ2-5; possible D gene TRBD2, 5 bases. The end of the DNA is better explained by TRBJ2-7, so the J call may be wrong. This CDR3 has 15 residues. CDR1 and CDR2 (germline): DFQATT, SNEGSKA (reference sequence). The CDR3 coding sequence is TGCAGTGCTCGGACCCGGGAAGGGATGGGGTACGAGCAGTACTTC. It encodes CSARTREGMGYEQYF.